This T cell receptor (beta chain) was retrieved from a study of T cell repertoires in cytomegalovirus infection. Turning to the study itself: CMV infection plus the matching HLA type was flagged by public TCR beta signatures.

The germline V gene has CDR1 SGHTA and CDR2 FQGNSA. Trimming removed 10 bases from V and 8 bases from J, with 14 bases in between. The CDR3 is 11 residues long. This clonotype was counted many times. What it recognizes is unknown. TCRdb reprocessed the reads with MiXCR, giving one entry per CDR3 protein. The table includes some 920,000 distinct CDR3 sequences, about a third detected once. This material consisted of cultured CD8+ T cells from PBMCs, taken from culture after CMV antigen stimulation. The TCR comes from a human donor in good health (CMV status not recorded). Some clones in this sample may be carry-over from other donors' samples. The rearrangement links TRBV7-2 to TRBJ1-2; D gene ambiguous. Here the CDR3 reads CATIEERGYTF. CDR3 nucleotide sequence: TGTGCCACCATCGAGGAGAGGGGCTACACCTTC.